This TCR beta chain comes out of a study of Ad26.COV2.S vaccination and SARS-CoV-2 variants. Described treatment: 15 to 20 received Ad26.COV2.S at low or high dose, single or two shots; roughly 5 received placebo; per-sample allocation not given. The investigators took samples on day 63 after the first vaccine or placebo injection. In Boston, the donor was an adult between 18-55 years of age. This clone was seen a single time. The method was immunoSEQ multiplex PCR; TCRdb's version includes in-frame clones alone and lacks a portion of them. The sample holds some 340,000 clones, more than 70% seen once. V was cut by 7 bases and J by 4 bases, with 11 bases left in between. CDR1 is MNHEY and CDR2 is SVGAGI in the germline V gene. There are 13 residues in the CDR3.

Sample: peripheral blood, taken in a trial of Ad26.COV2.S vaccine versus placebo. The receptor was isolated from a person between 18 and 65 years old who received the Ad26.COV2.S COVID-19 vaccine or a placebo. The chain combines TRBV6-5 with TRBJ1-3; D call uncertain. DNA for the CDR3: TGTGCCAGCACCACACCGGGCGGAAACACCATATATTTT. Amino acid sequence: CASTTPGGNTIYF.